This T cell receptor (beta chain) originates from a study of blood T cell repertoires in COVID-19. Turning to the study itself: Whether acute or convalescent, the COVID-19 samples came from the United States, Italy and Spain. From T cells, B-cell-depleted T cells, or PBMCs came the material, which was cDNA or gDNA.

Per the authors' pipeline: Nucleated cell counts were estimated from reference gene primer amplification. TCRdb keeps only in-frame clones here, not all; method: immunoSEQ multiplex PCR. The V and J calls and clone size come from that table; D and trimming were worked out from the DNA. The profile covers about 300,000 clones, with 70% to 90% appearing a single time and around 6% taken by the ten largest. The recovered donors of Cohort 3 showed two negative PCRs, clearance, or symptom resolution. The germline CDR1 and CDR2 sequences are MNHEY and SMNVEV (reference sequence). J was trimmed by 2 bases and V by 5 bases; bases with no gene match: 7. CDR3 length: 15 amino acids.

What was sequenced was PBMCs or T cells enriched from blood (not recorded which). V and J are TRBV27 and TRBJ2-7, with 9 bases identical to TRBD1. The source is a woman aged 25 to 39 who had recovered from COVID-19. The CDR3 DNA sequence: TGTGCCAGCAGTAACCGACAGGGGGGGACCTACGAGCAGTACTTC. Amino acid sequence: CASSNRQGGTYEQYF.